A single sample is the source of the 15 T cell receptor beta chains below, sequenced in a study of beta chain features in type 1 diabetes. As every portion of the isolated RNA was reverse transcribed, the sequencing read expressed TCRB transcripts. The method was immunoSEQ multiplex PCR; TCRdb's version includes in-frame clones alone and lacks a portion of them. The data show 250,000 to 350,000 clones, 11% seen once. The sample was naive CD4+ T cells from blood. These receptors came from a woman aged 30 to 39 in good health.

The rearrangement links TRBV25-1 to TRBJ2-3, with 8 positions matching TRBD1. The CDR3 is 15 residues long. Germline V gene data show CDR1 as MGHDK and CDR2 as SYGVNS. V gave up 1 base and J gave up 3 bases; unmatched junction bases: 3. The CDR3 nucleotides read TGTGCCAGCAGTGAATTAGGACAGGGAACAGATACGCAGTATTTT. Translating it yields CASSELGQGTDTQYF.

This rearrangement joins TRBV28 to TRBJ2-7, with 7 bases identical to TRBD2. After removal of 2 bases from V and 4 bases from J, the junction contained 5 bases not matched to a gene. The CDR3 is 14 amino acids. The germline gives CDR1 MDHEN, CDR2 SYDVKM. DNA for the CDR3: TGTGCCAGCAGTTTACTGGGGGGGATGTACGAGCAGTACTTC. Protein product: CASSLLGGMYEQYF.

The chain employs TRBV18 and TRBJ2-5; TRBD2 matches 7 bases. The junction had 3 bases not matched to a gene; V was cut back by 2 bases and J by 0 bases. This CDR3 region has 15 residues. Germline V gene sequence: CDR1 KGHSH, CDR2 LQKENI. The CDR3 nucleotides read TGTGCCAGCTCACCATCCGGGACTAACCAAGAGACCCAGTACTTC. Translation: CASSPSGTNQETQYF.

This clone turned up a few times. V usage is TRBV7-9 and J usage is TRBJ2-7; a weak D match, TRBD1 (5 bases). From germline, CDR1 is SEHNR and CDR2 FQNEAQ (reference sequence). V was shortened by 5 bases and J by 5 bases, with 7 bases between the two germline ends. CDR3 length: 11 residues. This CDR3 reads CASSPGNEQYF. Here the CDR3 DNA reads TGTGCCAGCAGCCCAGGGAACGAGCAGTACTTC.

The chain recombines TRBV5-8 with TRBJ2-1; TRBD1 matches 10 bases. The germline V gene has CDR1 SGHTS and CDR2 YDEGEE. The ends lost 4 bases at V and 1 base at J; junction bases unmatched: 8. The length of the CDR3 is 17 residues. The CDR3 sequence: CASSLGTGVRSYNEQFF. The CDR3, as DNA: TGTGCCAGCAGCCTCGGGACAGGGGTGAGGTCCTACAATGAGCAGTTCTTC.

This clone was seen a handful of times. This chain uses TRBV28 with TRBJ1-2, with a tentative D call TRBD1 (5 bases). Trimming stripped 7 bases from V and 4 bases from J, with 13 bases between. The germline gives CDR1 MDHEN, CDR2 SYDVKM. This CDR3 spans 13 amino acids. The CDR3 coding sequence is TGTGCCAGCACCTCGGGGGACGGCTATGGCTACACCTTC. It specifies CASTSGDGYGYTF.

In its sample, this clone was seen a few times. V usage is TRBV21-1 and J usage is TRBJ2-1; the table calls TRBD2, which could not be checked here. TRBV21-1 is assigned pseudogene status. The CDR3 is 16 amino acids. The CDR3 is CASSKVGTSGRNEQFF. The CDR3 coding sequence is TGTGCCAGCAGCAAAGTGGGGACTAGCGGGAGAAATGAGCAGTTCTTC.

The chain joins TRBV6-1 to TRBJ1-5, with D perhaps matching TRBD1 (5 bases). Looked up from germline, CDR1 is MNHNS and CDR2 is SASEGT. The CDR3 has 15 residues. Trimming shortened V by 6 bases and J by 7 bases, and 19 bases separated the two germline ends. DNA of the CDR3: TGTGCCAGCAGGCAACACGGAGGGGTCCGGCAGCCCCAGCATTTT. As protein: CASRQHGGVRQPQHF.

In nucleotides, the CDR3 is TGTGCCAGCTCACCGAACACAGGGGACACTGAAGCTTTCTTT. Residues: CASSPNTGDTEAFF. The chain links TRBV18 to TRBJ1-1, with 7 bases fitting TRBD1. V shed 3 bases, J shed 3 bases, and the junction held 4 bases outside the gene matches. Germline-derived CDR1 and CDR2 are KGHSH and LQKENI. CDR3 length equals 14 residues.

A few counts support this clone. The chain carries TRBV7-2 and TRBJ2-5; 11 bases agree with TRBD2. The CDR3 extends over 15 amino acids. The germline V gene encodes CDR1 SGHTA and CDR2 FQGNSA. Unmatched junction bases numbered 3, after V lost 1 base and J lost 5 bases. The CDR3 DNA reads as TGTGCCAGCAGCTTAGTAGCGGGAGGGAGTGAGACCCAGTACTTC. Protein sequence: CASSLVAGGSETQYF.

This clone was detected a few times. The CDR3 DNA reads as TGTGCCAGCAGTCCCGGGACAGGGAGTAACATTCAGTACTTC. Translated: CASSPGTGSNIQYF. The J gene is TRBJ2-4, the V gene TRBV6-6, with 9 bases matching TRBD1. The V gene's germline CDR1 is MNHNY and CDR2 SVGAGI (reference sequence). With V trimmed by 5 bases and J by 7 bases, 6 bases remained unmatched. The CDR3 is 14 residues long.

This clone has more than one count but fewer than ten. The CDR3 DNA is TGTGCCAGCAGTCAGGGTACCGGGGAGCTGTTTTTT. This codes for CASSQGTGELFF. The J gene is TRBJ2-2, the V gene TRBV2, with D tentatively TRBD1 (5 bases). This CDR3 region has 12 residues. CDR1 is SNHLY and CDR2 is FYNNEI in the germline V gene. Trimming pared 5 bases from V and 5 bases from J, leaving 6 bases between.

This rearrangement joins TRBV5-4 to TRBJ2-3, with D perhaps matching TRBD2 (5 bases). CDR1 and CDR2 from the germline V gene are SGHNT and YYREEE (reference sequence). Trimming removed 5 bases at V and 3 bases at J, with 13 bases between. This CDR3 is 14 amino acids long. The CDR3 nucleotides read TGTGCCAGCAGACCCCCCGGGAAGACAGATACGCAGTATTTT. This gives the protein CASRPPGKTDTQYF.

This clone was seen only a few times. The same CDR3 arises from other DNA sequences in this sample as well. The chain has TRBV18 and TRBJ2-7; a possible D gene is TRBD1 (5 bases). Germline V gene data show CDR1 as KGHSH and CDR2 as LQKENI. The CDR3 loop spans 13 amino acids. V shed 3 bases and J shed 2 bases, with 8 bases lying between them. CDR3 sequence: CASSPQGAYEQYF. In DNA form, the CDR3 reads TGTGCCAGCTCACCCCAGGGTGCCTACGAGCAGTACTTC. Based on the CDR3 plus reference TRBV18 and TRBJ2-7, the full variable domain is NAGVMQNPRHLVRRRGQEARLRCSPMKGHSHVYWYRQLPEEGLKFMVYLQKENIIDESGMPKERFSAEFPKEGPSILRIQQVVRGDSAAYFCASSPQGAYEQYFGPGTRLTVT.

This clone occurred a few times. The gene calls are TRBV4-3 and TRBJ2-3; TRBD2 agrees at 12 bases. The J segment lost 3 bases and the V segment lost 0 bases, leaving 7 bases of the junction unmatched. The CDR3 totals 18 residues. Germline V CDR1 and CDR2: LGHNA, YSLEER. CDR3 DNA sequence: TGCGCCAGCAGCCAAGAAGGGACTAGCGGGTATAGTACAGATACGCAGTATTTT. Amino acid sequence: CASSQEGTSGYSTDTQYF.